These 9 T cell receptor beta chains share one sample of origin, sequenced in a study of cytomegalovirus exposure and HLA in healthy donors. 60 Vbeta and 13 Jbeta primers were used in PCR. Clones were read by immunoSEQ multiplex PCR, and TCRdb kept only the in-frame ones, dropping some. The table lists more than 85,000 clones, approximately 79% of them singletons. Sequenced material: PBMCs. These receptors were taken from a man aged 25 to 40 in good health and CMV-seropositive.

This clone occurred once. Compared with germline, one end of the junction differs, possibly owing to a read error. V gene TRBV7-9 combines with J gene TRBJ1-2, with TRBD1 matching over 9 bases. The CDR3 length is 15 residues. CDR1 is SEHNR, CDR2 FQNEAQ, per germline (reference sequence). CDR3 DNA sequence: TGTTCCAGCAGCTCTCCGGGGACAGGGAGAAGTGGCTACACCTTC. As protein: CSSSSPGTGRSGYTF.

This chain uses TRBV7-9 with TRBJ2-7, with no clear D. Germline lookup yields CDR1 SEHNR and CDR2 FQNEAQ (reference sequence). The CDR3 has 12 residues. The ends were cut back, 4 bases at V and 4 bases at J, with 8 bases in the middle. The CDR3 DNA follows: TGTGCCAGCAGCTCGTACAGTTACGAGCAGTACTTC. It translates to CASSSYSYEQYF.

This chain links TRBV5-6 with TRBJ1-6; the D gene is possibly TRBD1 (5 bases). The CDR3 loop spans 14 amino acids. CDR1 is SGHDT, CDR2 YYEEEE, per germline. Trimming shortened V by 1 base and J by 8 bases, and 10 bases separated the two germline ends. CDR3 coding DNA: TGTGCCAGCAGCTTGCCAGGGCGCTATTCACCCCTCCACTTT. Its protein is CASSLPGRYSPLHF.

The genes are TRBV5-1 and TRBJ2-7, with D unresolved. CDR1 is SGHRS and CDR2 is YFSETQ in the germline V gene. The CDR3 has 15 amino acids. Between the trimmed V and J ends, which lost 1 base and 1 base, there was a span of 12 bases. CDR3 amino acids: CASSLNFGPSYEQYF. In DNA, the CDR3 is TGCGCCAGCAGCTTGAACTTTGGGCCGTCCTACGAGCAGTACTTC.

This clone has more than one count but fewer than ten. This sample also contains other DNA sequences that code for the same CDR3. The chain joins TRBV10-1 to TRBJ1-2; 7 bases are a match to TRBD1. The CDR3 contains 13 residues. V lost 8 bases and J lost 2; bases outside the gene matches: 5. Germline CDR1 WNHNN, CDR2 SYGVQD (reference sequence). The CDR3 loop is CASSPGQNYGYTF. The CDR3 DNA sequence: TGCGCCAGCTCCCCGGGACAGAACTATGGCTACACCTTC.

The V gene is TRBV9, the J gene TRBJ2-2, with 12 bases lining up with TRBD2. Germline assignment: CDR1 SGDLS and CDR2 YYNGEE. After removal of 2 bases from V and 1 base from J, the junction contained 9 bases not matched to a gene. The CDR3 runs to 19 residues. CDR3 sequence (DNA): TGTGCCAGCAGCGTGTTGGAGGGACTAGCGGGCTGGAACACCGGGGAGCTGTTTTTT. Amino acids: CASSVLEGLAGWNTGELFF.

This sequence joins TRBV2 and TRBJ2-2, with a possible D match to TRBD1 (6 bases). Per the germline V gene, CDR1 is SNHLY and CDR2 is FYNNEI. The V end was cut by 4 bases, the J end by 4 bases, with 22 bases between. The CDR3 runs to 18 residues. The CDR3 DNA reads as TGTGCCAGCAGTGGAGCTGATCGGGACATAGTTGGCACCGGGGAGCTGTTTTTT. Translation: CASSGADRDIVGTGELFF.

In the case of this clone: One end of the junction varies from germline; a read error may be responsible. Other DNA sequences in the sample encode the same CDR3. The CDR3 loop reads CASSLRGQGVRSPLHF. The CDR3 DNA follows: TGTGCCAGCAGCTTGAGAGGACAGGGGGTTCGTTCACCCCTCCACTTT. V is TRBV5-1 and J is TRBJ1-6; 10 nucleotides align to TRBD1. CDR3 length equals 16 residues. Per the germline V gene, CDR1 is SGHRS and CDR2 is YFSETQ.

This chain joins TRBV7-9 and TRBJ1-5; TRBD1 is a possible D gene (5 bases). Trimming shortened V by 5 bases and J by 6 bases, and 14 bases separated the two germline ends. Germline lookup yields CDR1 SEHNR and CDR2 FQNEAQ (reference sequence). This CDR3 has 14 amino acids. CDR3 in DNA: TGTGCCAGCAGCCGAGACAGTGATCGTCAGCCCCAGCATTTT. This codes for CASSRDSDRQPQHF.